One T cell receptor beta chain is described in this entry. Its cognate antigen is unknown. The sample is drawn from a study of cytotoxic CD8 clonotypes in ibrutinib-treated CLL. Overall study context: Overall, some 25 responses were partial and 2 complete; following median around 70 months, 14 patients stayed remitted and around twelve progressed.

The repertoire was sequenced with immunoSEQ multiplex PCR; TCRdb's copy has only in-frame clones and lacks some. The sample records about 270,000 clones, around 69% being singletons. The V gene end was trimmed by 6 bases and the J gene end by 2 bases; junction bases not matched to a gene: 5. Looked up from germline, CDR1 is MNHNS and CDR2 is SASEGT. The CDR3 is made up of 15 amino acids. Findings of the study overall: Clonality grew at ibrutinib response; at progression, it decreased back toward baseline.

The source is a human donor with chronic lymphocytic leukemia. The chain combines TRBV6-1 with TRBJ1-5, with 9 nucleotides matching TRBD1. The sequencing here drew on PBMCs, taken at disease progression, from a patient treated with ibrutinib. The CDR3 nucleotides are TGTGCCAGCAGGCCGGGACAGGGTGGCAATCAGCCCCAGCATTTT. As protein: CASRPGQGGNQPQHF.